This TCR beta chain came from a study of blood T cell repertoires in COVID-19. Germline CDR1 is SGDLS and CDR2 is YYNGEE. The V gene end was trimmed by 1 base and the J gene end by 1 base; junction bases not matched to a gene: 4. The CDR3 has 15 amino acids. Study processing details: The authors estimated nucleated cell counts from reference gene primer amplification. Here immunoSEQ multiplex PCR was the method, and the copy in TCRdb shows in-frame clones only, minus some. V, J and clone size derive from that table, while D and trimming were established from the DNA sequence. The repertoire holds roughly 200,000 clones, with about 88% as singletons. All enrollees were roughly 18 to 89 years old and from about 25 US areas.

Sequenced input: PBMCs or T cells enriched from blood (not recorded which). This TCR was sampled from a woman aged 25 to 39 who had recovered from COVID-19. This chain joins TRBV9 and TRBJ2-5, with TRBD2 identical over 7 bases. The CDR3, as DNA: TGTGCCAGCAGCGTAACCGGGACTACCCAAGAGACCCAGTACTTC. Its translation is CASSVTGTTQETQYF.